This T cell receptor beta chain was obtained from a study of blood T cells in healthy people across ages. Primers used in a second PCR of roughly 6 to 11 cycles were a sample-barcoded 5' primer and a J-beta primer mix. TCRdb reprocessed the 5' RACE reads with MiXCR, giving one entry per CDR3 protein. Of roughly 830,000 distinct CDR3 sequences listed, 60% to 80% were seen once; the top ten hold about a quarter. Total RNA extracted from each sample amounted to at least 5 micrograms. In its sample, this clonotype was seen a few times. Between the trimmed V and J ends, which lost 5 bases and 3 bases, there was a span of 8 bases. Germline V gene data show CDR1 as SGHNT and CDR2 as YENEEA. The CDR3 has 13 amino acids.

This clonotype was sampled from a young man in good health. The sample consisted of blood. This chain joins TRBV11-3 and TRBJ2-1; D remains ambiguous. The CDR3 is CASSPAVYNEQFF. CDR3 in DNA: TGTGCCAGCAGCCCCGCGGTCTACAATGAGCAGTTCTTC.